What follows are 13 T cell receptor beta chains derived from one specimen sequenced in a study of neurological immune-mediated disorders (dated by TCRdb to the late 2010s). Libraries came from 5' RACE. For sequencing, an Illumina HiSeq 2500 was employed. TCRdb redid the processing of the public reads, applying fastp at Q25 and MiXCR, and retained in-frame beta chains. Each entry is one CDR3 protein sequence, shown with its most common DNA and genes. The sample records more than 20,000 distinct CDR3 sequences, 13% of which are singletons. Of the sample, around 5% is held by the ten largest clones. In the paper's terms, the time point label means: technical triplicate 1. Material for sequencing was CD4+ T cells from blood. The receptors were gathered from a female donor with HTLV-1-associated myelopathy (HAM/TSP).

This clonotype was seen a handful of times. The CDR3 DNA follows: TGTGCCTGGAGTGTACAGGGCAGGGGTAATTCACCCCTCCACTTT. Residues: CAWSVQGRGNSPLHF. The V and J genes are TRBV30 and TRBJ1-6; tentative D call: TRBD1 (6 bases). The germline V and J ends were trimmed by 0 bases and 6 bases, with 12 bases remaining between them. Germline-derived CDR1 and CDR2 are GTSNPN and SVGIG (reference sequence). CDR3 length equals 15 residues.

This clonotype was observed at least ten times. CDR3 in amino acids: CSAEDLSGGGPDTQYF. The CDR3 bases are TGCAGTGCTGAGGACCTTAGCGGGGGGGGCCCAGATACGCAGTATTTT. The V gene is TRBV20-1, the J gene TRBJ2-3; 11 positions agree with TRBD2. CDR1 DFQATT and CDR2 SNEGSKA come from the germline V gene (reference sequence). With 5 bases clipped from V and 4 bases from J, the junction kept 11 bases outside the gene matches. This CDR3 contains 16 residues.

In its sample, this clonotype was seen a few times. The V call is TRBV28, the J call TRBJ1-2; D is ambiguous. Germline CDR1 reads MDHEN; CDR2 reads SYDVKM. Trimming left V 6 bases short and J 5 bases short, with 4 bases between. The CDR3 has 10 amino acids. CDR3 region: CASSPYGYTF. The CDR3 DNA sequence: TGTGCCAGCAGCCCATATGGCTACACCTTC.

For this clonotype: One junction end disagrees with the germline gene, perhaps due to a read error. V gene TRBV7-8 combines with J gene TRBJ2-5; 7 nucleotides align to TRBD2. Germline V gives CDR1 SGHVS, CDR2 FQNEAQ. The CDR3 sequence is 14 residues long. CDR3 sequence reads: CASSSRGSAETQYF. The CDR3 DNA is TGTGCCAGCAGCTCGCGGGGGTCCGCAGAGACCCAGTACTTT.

In this sample, this clonotype turned up many times. The genes are TRBV7-9 and TRBJ1-6, with D unresolved. The germline gives CDR1 SEHNR, CDR2 FQNEAQ (reference sequence). This CDR3 has 15 amino acids. With 8 bases removed from V and 14 bases from J, the gap between germline ends came to 25 bases. The CDR3 sequence: CASGPPPDEDGTLHF. The CDR3, as DNA: TGTGCCAGCGGTCCCCCCCCGGACGAAGATGGGACCCTCCACTTT.

The table lists this clonotype with many counts. The chain is built from TRBV7-2 and TRBJ2-1, with 9 bases lining up with TRBD2. Germline CDR1 is SGHTA and CDR2 is FQGNSA. J was trimmed by 7 bases and V by 3 bases; bases with no gene match: 4. This CDR3 spans 14 amino acids. The CDR3 DNA reads TGTGCCAGCAGCTTGGCGGGGGGGCATAATGAGCAGTTCTTC. It yields the protein CASSLAGGHNEQFF.

This clonotype was observed at least ten times. This rearrangement joins TRBV7-2 to TRBJ2-7; 8 bases line up with TRBD2. The germline V gene encodes CDR1 SGHTA and CDR2 FQGNSA. V gave up 5 bases and J gave up 3 bases; unmatched junction bases: 9. The length of the CDR3 is 15 residues. The CDR3 loop reads CASSPRGGRFYEQYF. The CDR3 DNA follows: TGTGCCAGCAGCCCCCGGGGGGGGCGGTTCTACGAGCAGTACTTC.

The chain links TRBV5-4 to TRBJ2-1; tentative D call: TRBD2 (5 bases). The CDR3 is made up of 16 amino acids. Germline CDR1 SGHNT, CDR2 YYREEE (reference sequence). V was cut by 4 bases and J by 4 bases, with 18 bases left in between. Here the CDR3 reads CASSPSRDPTYNEQFF. The CDR3 DNA reads TGTGCCAGCAGCCCGTCCCGGGATCCGACTTACAATGAGCAGTTCTTC.

This clonotype was detected ten times or more. The V and J genes are TRBV20-1 and TRBJ2-3; 13 bases fit TRBD2. V shed 1 base, J shed 1 base, and the junction held 8 bases outside the gene matches. The CDR3 has 18 amino acids. Germline V gives CDR1 DFQATT, CDR2 SNEGSKA (reference sequence). CDR3 bases: TGCAGTGCTAGAGGCCCCGGACTAGCGGGGGACCGCACAGATACGCAGTATTTT. This sequence encodes CSARGPGLAGDRTDTQYF.

This clonotype was observed at least ten times. V usage is TRBV20-1 and J usage is TRBJ1-1; possibly TRBD1 for D (6 bases). This CDR3 is built from 14 residues. Per the germline V gene, CDR1 is DFQATT and CDR2 is SNEGSKA (reference sequence). V lost 3 bases, J lost 1 base, and 12 bases lay in between. CDR3 residues: CSAREGVGNTEAFF. For the CDR3, the DNA is TGCAGTGCTAGGGAGGGGGTGGGGAACACTGAAGCTTTCTTT.

This clonotype was seen many times. The rearrangement uses TRBV3-1 and TRBJ2-3; 7 bases align to TRBD2. Trimming took 4 bases from V and 4 from J; bases not matched to a gene: 8. CDR1 and CDR2 from the germline V gene are LGHDT and YNNKEL (reference sequence). This CDR3 contains 15 residues. CDR3 region: CASSPRTRGADTQYF. In nucleotides, the CDR3 is TGTGCCAGCAGCCCCAGGACTAGAGGGGCAGATACGCAGTATTTT.

This clonotype was detected ten times or more. V gene TRBV7-2 combines with J gene TRBJ2-7; unclear D gene. Germline V gives CDR1 SGHTA, CDR2 FQGNSA. CDR3 length: 13 amino acids. The V and J ends lost 4 bases and 3 bases respectively, with 10 bases between them. CDR3 residues: CASSYNGYYEQYF. The CDR3 DNA reads TGTGCCAGCAGCTATAACGGATACTACGAGCAGTACTTC.

In this sample, this clonotype is medium-sized. The chain recombines TRBV20-1 with TRBJ2-3; D tentatively reads TRBD1 or TRBD2 (6 bases each). This CDR3 contains 15 residues. Per the germline V gene, CDR1 is DFQATT and CDR2 is SNEGSKA (reference sequence). Trimming shortened V by 5 bases and J by 1 base, and 16 bases separated the two germline ends. The CDR3 DNA sequence: TGCAGTGCTCGACGGCCGGAGGGGGGCACAGATACGCAGTATTTT. Amino acid sequence: CSARRPEGGTDTQYF.